This T cell receptor beta chain was documented in a study of blood T cell repertoires in COVID-19. Study context: T cells, B-cell-depleted T cells, or PBMCs provided the cDNA or gDNA that served as material.

Libraries were prepared by immunoSEQ multiplex PCR; TCRdb keeps only in-frame clonotypes and omits some of them. Among roughly 250,000 clones listed, more than 90% were seen once. The CDR3 consists of 15 residues. From germline, CDR1 is LGHNA and CDR2 YNFKEQ. V shed 0 bases and J shed 4 bases, with 13 bases lying between them. The V gene is TRBV4-2, the J gene TRBJ2-7, with D possibly TRBD2 on 6 matching bases. The TCR was taken from a person between 18 and 30 years old with COVID-19, enrolled during active disease. Sequenced material: peripheral blood. CDR3 residues: CASSQEGDWTYEQYF. The CDR3 coding sequence is TGTGCCAGCAGCCAAGAGGGGGACTGGACTTACGAGCAGTACTTC.